This T cell receptor (beta chain) derives from a study of blood T cells in healthy people across ages. In the study overall: Roughly one uniquely barcoded beta molecule per two T cells was captured.

A second PCR, run for about 6 to 11 cycles, used a sample-barcoded 5' primer plus a J-beta primer mix. Through a template-switch adaptor with 12 random nucleotides, each cDNA molecule received a tag. TCRdb processed the 5' RACE reads anew with MiXCR; each CDR3 protein has one entry. In the table there are about 930,000 distinct CDR3 sequences, about 27% of which are singletons. The CDR3 is made up of 18 amino acids. Germline CDR1 is DFQATT and CDR2 is SNEGSKA (reference sequence). Deletions cut 0 bases from V and 2 bases from J, with 20 bases between. In each sample, at least 6.5 million PBMCs were isolated. This clonotype was observed a few times. These data also featured in a second study, about T cells of mothers and their children. That report notes: Overlap in related mother-child pairs always slightly exceeded unrelated pairs, never significantly.

The TCR was taken from a woman aged 40 to 50 in good health. V and J are TRBV20-1 and TRBJ2-1; no definite D call. Sequenced material: blood. In DNA form, the CDR3 reads TGCAGTGCTAGAGATGCTATAGTATGGGGTGCCCCCTACAATGAGCAGTTCTTC. This gives the protein CSARDAIVWGAPYNEQFF.